This is a list of T cell receptor beta chains from one sample in a study of blood T cells in healthy people across ages. TCRdb itself ran the 5' RACE reads through MiXCR, one entry per CDR3 protein. The profile shows under 2,000,000 distinct CDR3 sequences, around half of them singletons. Sequencing was done on a sample of blood. These receptors were taken from a woman in her thirties or forties in good health. CDR3s include the opening cysteine and the closing phenylalanine or tryptophan. The D gene is left open where the match is weak. Clone size is shown for a subset of rows, as once, few, many or a class of expanded clone.

cdr3_length: 17; v_call: TRBV7-6; clone_size: once; j_call: TRBJ1-6; d_call: .; cdr3_aa: CASSSFAPGNNNSPLHF; cdr3_nt: TGTGCCAGCAGTTCCTTCGCTCCGGGGAACAATAATTCACCCCTCCACTTT
cdr3_length: 14; v_call: TRBV4-3; clone_size: many; j_call: TRBJ2-7; d_call: .; cdr3_aa: CASSQESGAYEQYF; cdr3_nt: TGTGCCAGCAGCCAAGAGTCAGGGGCCTACGAGCAGTACTTC
cdr3_length: 17; v_call: TRBV6-5; clone_size: .; j_call: TRBJ2-3; d_call: .; cdr3_aa: CASSYVGSPSSTDTQYF; cdr3_nt: TGTGCCAGCAGTTACGTGGGCAGTCCGTCAAGCACAGATACGCAGTATTTT
cdr3_length: 11; v_call: TRBV11-2; clone_size: few; j_call: TRBJ2-3; d_call: .; cdr3_aa: CASSVQDTQYF; cdr3_nt: TGTGCCAGCAGTGTTCAAGATACGCAGTATTTT
cdr3_length: 14; v_call: TRBV20-1; clone_size: .; j_call: TRBJ2-3; d_call: .; cdr3_aa: CSARDPFGVDTQYF; cdr3_nt: TGCAGTGCTAGAGATCCCTTTGGTGTAGATACGCAGTATTTT
cdr3_length: 18; v_call: TRBV7-2; clone_size: .; j_call: TRBJ2-1; d_call: .; cdr3_aa: CASGDEFIAGSNGNEQFF; cdr3_nt: TGTGCCAGCGGCGACGAGTTCATTGCAGGGTCTAATGGAAATGAGCAGTTCTTC
cdr3_length: 15; v_call: TRBV11-3; clone_size: few; j_call: TRBJ2-1; d_call: TRBD2; cdr3_aa: CASSLASGTTNEQFF; cdr3_nt: TGTGCCAGCAGCTTAGCCTCCGGGACTACTAATGAGCAGTTCTTC
cdr3_length: 17; v_call: TRBV28; clone_size: once; j_call: TRBJ2-7; d_call: TRBD1; cdr3_aa: CASSSPHLGQGAYEQYF; cdr3_nt: TGTGCCAGCAGTTCCCCCCATCTGGGACAGGGGGCCTACGAGCAGTACTTC
cdr3_length: 15; v_call: TRBV4-2; clone_size: few; j_call: TRBJ1-2; d_call: .; cdr3_aa: CASSQGYESNYGYTF; cdr3_nt: TGTGCCAGCAGCCAAGGATATGAATCTAACTATGGCTACACCTTC
cdr3_length: 11; v_call: TRBV28; clone_size: once; j_call: TRBJ1-1; d_call: .; cdr3_aa: CASLGNTEAFF; cdr3_nt: TGTGCCAGCCTCGGGAACACTGAAGCTTTCTTT
cdr3_length: 14; v_call: TRBV4-3; clone_size: .; j_call: TRBJ1-1; d_call: .; cdr3_aa: CASSQGHGYTEAFF; cdr3_nt: TGCGCCAGCAGCCAAGGGCATGGTTACACTGAAGCTTTCTTT
cdr3_length: 13; v_call: TRBV20-1; clone_size: .; j_call: TRBJ2-3; d_call: TRBD1; cdr3_aa: CSAKTGASDTQYF; cdr3_nt: TGCAGTGCAAAGACAGGGGCGTCAGATACGCAGTATTTT
cdr3_length: 13; v_call: TRBV7-3; clone_size: .; j_call: TRBJ1-1; d_call: .; cdr3_aa: CASSTDPYTEAFF; cdr3_nt: TGTGCCAGCAGCACCGATCCATACACTGAAGCTTTCTTT
cdr3_length: 17; v_call: TRBV2; clone_size: few; j_call: TRBJ2-5; d_call: TRBD2; cdr3_aa: CASSGGETGGPQETQYF; cdr3_nt: TGTGCCAGCAGTGGGGGAGAGACGGGGGGACCTCAAGAGACCCAGTACTTC
cdr3_length: 12; v_call: TRBV25-1; clone_size: few; j_call: TRBJ2-7; d_call: .; cdr3_aa: CASSESLYEQYF; cdr3_nt: TGTGCCAGCAGTGAATCCCTCTACGAGCAGTACTTC
cdr3_length: 17; v_call: TRBV20-1; clone_size: few; j_call: TRBJ2-1; d_call: TRBD1; cdr3_aa: CSAQFFQGAGSYNEQFF; cdr3_nt: TGCAGTGCTCAGTTTTTCCAGGGGGCCGGCTCCTACAATGAGCAGTTCTTC
cdr3_length: 16; v_call: TRBV12-3/TRBV12-4; clone_size: few; j_call: TRBJ2-1; d_call: TRBD2; cdr3_aa: CASSLTQTSGYNEQFF; cdr3_nt: TGTGCCAGCAGTTTAACTCAGACTAGCGGCTACAATGAGCAGTTCTTC
cdr3_length: 15; v_call: TRBV29-1; clone_size: few; j_call: TRBJ2-5; d_call: TRBD1; cdr3_aa: CSVSKGQGFQETQYF; cdr3_nt: TGCAGCGTGAGCAAGGGACAGGGGTTCCAAGAGACCCAGTACTTC
cdr3_length: 16; v_call: TRBV9; clone_size: .; j_call: TRBJ2-3; d_call: TRBD2; cdr3_aa: CASSVGPAGGTDTQYF; cdr3_nt: TGTGCCAGCAGCGTCGGGCCAGCGGGGGGCACAGATACGCAGTATTTT
cdr3_length: 13; v_call: TRBV6-5; clone_size: .; j_call: TRBJ1-2; d_call: .; cdr3_aa: CASGYPDSYGYTF; cdr3_nt: TGTGCCAGCGGTTACCCTGACAGTTATGGCTACACCTTC
cdr3_length: 15; v_call: TRBV5-1; clone_size: .; j_call: TRBJ1-6; d_call: .; cdr3_aa: CASSLDPTGSQPLHF; cdr3_nt: TGCGCCAGCAGCTTGGATCCTACAGGCAGCCAACCCCTCCACTTT
cdr3_length: 15; v_call: TRBV5-1; clone_size: few; j_call: TRBJ2-3; d_call: .; cdr3_aa: CASSLAEGGGDTQYF; cdr3_nt: TGCGCCAGCAGCTTGGCCGAGGGGGGCGGAGATACGCAGTATTTT
cdr3_length: 15; v_call: TRBV10-3; clone_size: .; j_call: TRBJ1-1; d_call: .; cdr3_aa: CAISRRGDSNTEAFF; cdr3_nt: TGTGCCATCAGCCGGAGAGGGGATTCGAACACTGAAGCTTTCTTT
cdr3_length: 15; v_call: TRBV6-1; clone_size: .; j_call: TRBJ2-7; d_call: TRBD1; cdr3_aa: CASSPLGQDAYEQYF; cdr3_nt: TGTGCCAGCAGTCCCTTGGGACAGGACGCCTACGAGCAGTACTTC
cdr3_length: 15; v_call: TRBV2; clone_size: .; j_call: TRBJ2-6; d_call: .; cdr3_aa: CASSDRITGANVLTF; cdr3_nt: TGTGCCAGCAGTGATCGAATTACTGGGGCCAACGTCCTGACTTTC
cdr3_length: 15; v_call: TRBV6-1; clone_size: .; j_call: TRBJ1-5; d_call: TRBD1; cdr3_aa: CASSVQGQLNQPQHF; cdr3_nt: TGTGCCAGCAGTGTACAGGGACAGCTCAATCAGCCCCAGCATTTT
cdr3_length: 12; v_call: TRBV29-1; clone_size: many; j_call: TRBJ2-3; d_call: .; cdr3_aa: CSVAQGADTQYF; cdr3_nt: TGCAGCGTTGCCCAAGGGGCAGATACGCAGTATTTT
cdr3_length: 15; v_call: TRBV24-1; clone_size: .; j_call: TRBJ2-3; d_call: TRBD1; cdr3_aa: CATSDSGQGTDTQYF; cdr3_nt: TGTGCCACCAGTGATTCGGGACAGGGCACAGATACGCAGTATTTT
cdr3_length: 13; v_call: TRBV29-1; clone_size: .; j_call: TRBJ1-6; d_call: .; cdr3_aa: CSVGQGFGSPLHF; cdr3_nt: TGCAGCGTTGGCCAGGGGTTCGGTTCACCCCTCCACTTT
cdr3_length: 16; v_call: TRBV28; clone_size: .; j_call: TRBJ1-5; d_call: TRBD1; cdr3_aa: CASSLRTGSSNQPQHF; cdr3_nt: TGTGCCAGCAGTTTGAGGACAGGATCTAGCAATCAGCCCCAGCATTTT
cdr3_length: 14; v_call: TRBV4-3; clone_size: .; j_call: TRBJ2-7; d_call: .; cdr3_aa: CASSQGGQAYEQYF; cdr3_nt: TGCGCCAGCAGCCAGGGGGGGCAGGCCTACGAGCAGTACTTC
cdr3_length: 19; v_call: TRBV20-1; clone_size: .; j_call: TRBJ2-1; d_call: .; cdr3_aa: CSAREHKTEGRWSYNEQFF; cdr3_nt: TGCAGTGCTAGAGAACACAAGACAGAGGGTCGATGGTCCTACAATGAGCAGTTCTTC
cdr3_length: 14; v_call: TRBV4-3; clone_size: .; j_call: TRBJ1-5; d_call: .; cdr3_aa: CASSQDHSNQPQHF; cdr3_nt: TGCGCCAGCAGCCAAGACCACAGCAATCAGCCCCAGCATTTT
cdr3_length: 14; v_call: TRBV5-1; clone_size: few; j_call: TRBJ2-1; d_call: TRBD2; cdr3_aa: CASEGRGGLHEQFF; cdr3_nt: TGCGCCAGCGAGGGGCGGGGGGGCCTTCATGAGCAGTTCTTC
cdr3_length: 14; v_call: TRBV28; clone_size: .; j_call: TRBJ1-4; d_call: .; cdr3_aa: CASSLVEGNEKLFF; cdr3_nt: TGTGCCAGCAGTTTGGTTGAGGGTAATGAAAAACTGTTTTTT
cdr3_length: 14; v_call: TRBV28; clone_size: .; j_call: TRBJ1-1; d_call: TRBD1; cdr3_aa: CASRPGQGLTEAFF; cdr3_nt: TGTGCCAGCAGGCCGGGACAGGGACTTACTGAAGCTTTCTTT
cdr3_length: 18; v_call: TRBV20-1; clone_size: .; j_call: TRBJ1-5; d_call: .; cdr3_aa: CSAPPELSGAFGNQPQHF; cdr3_nt: TGCAGTGCTCCTCCAGAGCTATCGGGGGCATTTGGCAATCAGCCCCAGCATTTT
cdr3_length: 13; v_call: TRBV20-1; clone_size: once; j_call: TRBJ1-2; d_call: .; cdr3_aa: CSAPGAGGDGYTF; cdr3_nt: TGCAGTGCCCCCGGCGCCGGGGGGGATGGCTACACCTTC
cdr3_length: 15; v_call: TRBV5-1; clone_size: .; j_call: TRBJ1-2; d_call: TRBD1; cdr3_aa: CASSRPGQRNYGYTF; cdr3_nt: TGCGCCAGCAGCAGACCGGGACAGCGAAACTATGGCTACACCTTC
cdr3_length: 14; v_call: TRBV5-1; clone_size: few; j_call: TRBJ2-3; d_call: .; cdr3_aa: CASSYKDSTDTQYF; cdr3_nt: TGCGCCAGCAGCTATAAGGACAGCACAGATACGCAGTATTTT
cdr3_length: 16; v_call: TRBV6-5; clone_size: few; j_call: TRBJ1-1; d_call: .; cdr3_aa: CASSYSSAGVNTEAFF; cdr3_nt: TGTGCCAGCAGTTACTCGAGTGCAGGGGTGAACACTGAAGCTTTCTTT
cdr3_length: 19; v_call: TRBV7-2; clone_size: few; j_call: TRBJ2-3; d_call: .; cdr3_aa: CASSLKGGATGAHGDTQYF; cdr3_nt: TGTGCCAGCAGCTTAAAGGGAGGGGCAACAGGGGCTCACGGGGATACGCAGTATTTT
cdr3_length: 16; v_call: TRBV25-1; clone_size: .; j_call: TRBJ2-5; d_call: TRBD1; cdr3_aa: CASSLGTAVRGGTQYF; cdr3_nt: TGTGCCAGCAGTTTGGGGACAGCCGTAAGAGGGGGGACCCAGTACTTC
cdr3_length: 14; v_call: TRBV10-3; clone_size: few; j_call: TRBJ2-7; d_call: TRBD2; cdr3_aa: CAIKSTSGAYEQYF; cdr3_nt: TGTGCCATCAAATCCACTAGCGGGGCTTACGAGCAGTACTTC
cdr3_length: 13; v_call: TRBV20-1; clone_size: .; j_call: TRBJ1-6; d_call: .; cdr3_aa: CSAEGTSDSPLHF; cdr3_nt: TGCAGCGCGGAGGGGACATCAGATTCACCCCTCCACTTT
cdr3_length: 15; v_call: TRBV27; clone_size: few; j_call: TRBJ2-4; d_call: .; cdr3_aa: CASSLRREGQNIQYF; cdr3_nt: TGTGCCAGCAGTTTAAGGAGAGAGGGCCAAAACATTCAGTACTTC
cdr3_length: 14; v_call: TRBV9; clone_size: few; j_call: TRBJ2-7; d_call: TRBD1; cdr3_aa: CASSLGTGEFGQYF; cdr3_nt: TGTGCCAGCAGCCTCGGGACAGGGGAATTTGGTCAGTACTTC
cdr3_length: 15; v_call: TRBV4-3; clone_size: few; j_call: TRBJ2-5; d_call: .; cdr3_aa: CASSQERQGSREQYF; cdr3_nt: TGCGCCAGCAGCCAAGAACGGCAGGGGTCTAGGGAGCAGTACTTC
cdr3_length: 17; v_call: TRBV27; clone_size: few; j_call: TRBJ2-3; d_call: TRBD1; cdr3_aa: CASSFLTGGIESDTQYF; cdr3_nt: TGTGCCAGCAGTTTTTTGACAGGGGGCATCGAATCAGATACGCAGTATTTT
cdr3_length: 14; v_call: TRBV27; clone_size: .; j_call: TRBJ2-2; d_call: TRBD1; cdr3_aa: CASSPGQGIGELFF; cdr3_nt: TGTGCCAGCAGTCCCGGACAGGGAATCGGGGAGCTGTTTTTT
cdr3_length: 16; v_call: TRBV4-3; clone_size: once; j_call: TRBJ2-3; d_call: TRBD1; cdr3_aa: CASSQGGQGGADTQYF; cdr3_nt: TGCGCCAGCAGCCAAGGGGGACAGGGCGGCGCAGATACGCAGTATTTT
cdr3_length: 15; v_call: TRBV20-1; clone_size: .; j_call: TRBJ2-3; d_call: .; cdr3_aa: CSANKLEGAEDTQYF; cdr3_nt: TGCAGTGCCAACAAGCTGGAAGGGGCGGAAGATACGCAGTATTTT